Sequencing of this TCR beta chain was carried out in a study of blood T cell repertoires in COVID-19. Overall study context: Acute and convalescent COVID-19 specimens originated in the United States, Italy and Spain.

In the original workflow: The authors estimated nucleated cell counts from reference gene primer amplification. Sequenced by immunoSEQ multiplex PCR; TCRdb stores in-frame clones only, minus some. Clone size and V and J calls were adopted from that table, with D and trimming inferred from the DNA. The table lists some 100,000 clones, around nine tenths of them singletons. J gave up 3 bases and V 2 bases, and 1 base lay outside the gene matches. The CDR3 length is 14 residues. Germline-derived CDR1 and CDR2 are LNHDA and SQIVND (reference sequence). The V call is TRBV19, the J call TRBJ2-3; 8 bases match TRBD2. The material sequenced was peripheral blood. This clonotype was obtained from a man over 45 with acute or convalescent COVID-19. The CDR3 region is CASSISGSTDTQYF. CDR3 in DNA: TGTGCCAGTAGTATAAGCGGGAGTACAGATACGCAGTATTTT.